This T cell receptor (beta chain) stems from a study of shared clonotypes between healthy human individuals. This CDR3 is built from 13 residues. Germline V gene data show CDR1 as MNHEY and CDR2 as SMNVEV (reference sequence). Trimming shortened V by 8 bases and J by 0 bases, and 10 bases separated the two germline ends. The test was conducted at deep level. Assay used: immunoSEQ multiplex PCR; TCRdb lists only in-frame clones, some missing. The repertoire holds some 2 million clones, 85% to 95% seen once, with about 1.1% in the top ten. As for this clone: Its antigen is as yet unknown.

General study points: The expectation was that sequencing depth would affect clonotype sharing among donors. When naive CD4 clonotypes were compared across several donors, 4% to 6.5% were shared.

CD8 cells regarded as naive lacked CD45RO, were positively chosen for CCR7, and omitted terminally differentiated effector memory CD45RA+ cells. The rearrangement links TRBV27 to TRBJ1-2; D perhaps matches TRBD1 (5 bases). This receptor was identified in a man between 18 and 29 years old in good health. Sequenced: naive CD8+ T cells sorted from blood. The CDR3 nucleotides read TGTGCCAGCGGGGCAGGTCCTAACTATGGCTACACCTTC. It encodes CASGAGPNYGYTF.